The next 25 T cell receptor beta chains were all read from a single sample in a study of shared clonotypes between healthy human individuals. The protocol was immunoSEQ multiplex PCR, while the TCRdb copy is restricted to in-frame clones and leaves out a portion. The repertoire holds roughly 660,000 clones, with 90% as singletons. The specimen sequenced was memory CD8+ T cells from PBMCs. Subset meaning: CD45RO+ cells pooled with CCR7-negative TemRA cells. Receptors originate from a man younger than 35 in good health. Some clones in this sample may be carry-over from other donors' samples.

The chain is built from TRBV27 and TRBJ2-2; TRBD2 agrees at 10 bases. This CDR3 comprises 15 residues. V lost 3 bases, J lost 4 bases, and 2 bases stayed unmatched. Germline values: CDR1 MNHEY, CDR2 SMNVEV (reference sequence). The CDR3 DNA follows: TGTGCCAGCAGTTTGGGGACTAGCGCCACCGGGGAGCTGTTTTTT. As protein: CASSLGTSATGELFF.

This clone was counted only a few times. The V gene is TRBV28, the J gene TRBJ1-2; D unclear. This CDR3 has 12 residues. V was clipped by 5 bases and J by 5 bases, with 9 bases between them. Germline lookup yields CDR1 MDHEN and CDR2 SYDVKM. CDR3 region: CASSPDGYGYTF. As DNA, the CDR3 is TGTGCCAGCAGTCCAGACGGGTATGGCTACACCTTC.

J is TRBJ1-4 and V is TRBV7-8; D remains unclear. The germline V gene encodes CDR1 SGHVS and CDR2 FQNEAQ. Trimming stripped 1 base from V and 11 bases from J, with 14 bases between. CDR3 length: 14 residues. The CDR3 nucleotides are TGTGCCAGCAGCTTAGAGGGCAGGCCGCGTAAACTGTTTTTT. This gives the protein CASSLEGRPRKLFF.

This chain connects TRBV11-2 to TRBJ2-1; 10 bases agree with TRBD2. In germline, CDR1 is SGHAT, CDR2 FQNNGV. This CDR3 contains 16 residues. V gave up 2 bases and J gave up 2 bases; unmatched junction bases: 3. This CDR3 is CASSLSSGRTYNEQFF. CDR3 coding DNA: TGTGCCAGCAGCTTAAGTAGCGGGAGGACCTACAATGAGCAGTTCTTC. The whole variable domain, remainder taken from reference TRBV11-2 and TRBJ2-1, is EAGVAQSPRYKIIEKRQSVAFWCNPISGHATLYWYQQILGQGPKLLIQFQNNGVVDDSQLPKDRFSAERLKGVDSTLKIQPAKLEDSAVYLCASSLSSGRTYNEQFFGPGTRLTVL.

CDR3 coding DNA: TGCAGCGTCCGGGCCTCGGGGTCCTACGAGCAGTACTTC. It is translated as CSVRASGSYEQYF. The V call is TRBV29-1, the J call TRBJ2-7; D is perhaps TRBD2 (5 bases). This CDR3 is 13 amino acids long. Trimming shortened V by 6 bases and J by 1 base, and 13 bases separated the two germline ends. Germline CDR1 reads SQVTM; CDR2 reads ANQGSEA.

The chain employs TRBV4-1 and TRBJ2-7; 10 bases are shared with TRBD1. After removal of 3 bases from V and 2 bases from J, the junction contained 1 base not matched to a gene. CDR3 length equals 14 residues. Germline CDR1 and CDR2: MGHRA and YSYEKL. CDR3 residues: CASSHGTGAYEQYF. The CDR3 bases are TGCGCCAGCAGCCACGGGACAGGGGCCTACGAGCAGTACTTC.

The chain links TRBV27 to TRBJ2-7, with TRBD1 matching over 7 bases. Looked up from germline, CDR1 is MNHEY and CDR2 is SMNVEV (reference sequence). The CDR3 runs 16 residues. V lost 5 bases and J lost 1; bases outside the gene matches: 11. CDR3 in DNA: TGTGCCAGCAGTATCGACACCACAGGGGCTTCCTACGAGCAGTACTTC. The encoded protein is CASSIDTTGASYEQYF.

The chain has TRBV27 and TRBJ1-1, with D tentatively TRBD1 (6 bases). The V gene lost 3 bases and the J gene lost 6 bases, with 20 bases spanning the gap. The CDR3 totals 16 residues. In germline, CDR1 is MNHEY, CDR2 SMNVEV (reference sequence). The CDR3 nucleotides read TGTGCCAGCAGTTTCTTCAGGGGTACGACCGGCGCTGAAGCTTTCTTT. This sequence encodes CASSFFRGTTGAEAFF.

On this clone itself: Within the sample, other DNA sequences also encode this same CDR3. CDR3 residues: CASSLVGGSSYEQYF. CDR3 sequence (DNA): TGTGCCAGCAGCTTAGTTGGCGGCAGCAGCTACGAGCAGTACTTC. This sequence joins TRBV7-2 and TRBJ2-7; D unresolved. Per germline, CDR1 SGHTA and CDR2 FQGNSA. This CDR3 is built from 15 residues. Trimming stripped 1 base from V and 3 bases from J, with 13 bases between.

The gene calls are TRBV4-1 and TRBJ2-7, with unresolved D. This CDR3 is 12 amino acids long. CDR1 is MGHRA and CDR2 is YSYEKL in the germline V gene. The V gene lost 5 bases and the J gene lost 1 base, with 6 bases spanning the gap. The CDR3 spells CASSGGSYEQYF. CDR3 DNA sequence: TGCGCCAGCAGCGGTGGGTCCTACGAGCAGTACTTC.

This chain links TRBV5-1 with TRBJ2-1; D is perhaps TRBD2 (6 bases). CDR1 SGHRS and CDR2 YFSETQ come from the germline V gene. There are 17 residues in the CDR3. V lost 3 bases and J lost 2, with 18 bases in between. The CDR3 region is CASSSTGRGGAYNEQFF. In nucleotides, the CDR3 is TGCGCCAGCAGCTCCACCGGGCGGGGCGGGGCCTACAATGAGCAGTTCTTC.

V usage is TRBV4-2 and J usage is TRBJ2-7; 7 nucleotides agree with TRBD1. The CDR3 runs 14 residues. CDR1 and CDR2 from the germline V gene are LGHNA and YNFKEQ. The J segment lost 7 bases and the V segment lost 5 bases, leaving 11 bases of the junction unmatched. The CDR3 nucleotides read TGTGCCAGCAGCGCGCCTGACAGGGTAGGGGAGCAGTACTTC. This translates into CASSAPDRVGEQYF.

The rearrangement joins TRBV6-1 to TRBJ1-2; D is possibly TRBD1 (5 bases). Trimming pared 0 bases from V and 6 bases from J, leaving 14 bases between. This CDR3 contains 15 residues. Germline CDR1 is MNHNS and CDR2 is SASEGT. The CDR3 DNA reads as TGTGCCAGCAGTGAAGCGCCCGCCAGGGTCCATGGCTACACCTTC. Translated: CASSEAPARVHGYTF.

The chain has TRBV14 and TRBJ1-5, with TRBD1 matching over 11 bases. V lost 1 base to trimming and J lost 1 base; unmatched junction nucleotides: 21. The CDR3 sequence is 23 residues long. Per germline, CDR1 SGHDN and CDR2 FVKESK. CDR3 loop: CASSQASEASDRGRLKSNQPQHF. The DNA of the CDR3 is TGTGCCAGCAGCCAAGCCTCCGAGGCTTCGGACAGGGGGCGATTAAAGAGCAATCAGCCCCAGCATTTT.

The V call is TRBV10-2, the J call TRBJ1-1, with 7 bases that match TRBD1. Looked up from germline, CDR1 is WSHSY and CDR2 is SAAADI. Trimming removed 4 bases from V and 0 bases from J; junction bases left unmatched: 8. This CDR3 region has 16 residues. DNA for the CDR3: TGCGCCAGCAGTGGAAGGAGACAGGGAATGAACACTGAAGCTTTCTTT. Protein: CASSGRRQGMNTEAFF.

The chain recombines TRBV27 with TRBJ2-1; D gene uncertain. V was trimmed by 6 bases and J by 6 bases, leaving 21 bases between them. Germline V CDR1 and CDR2: MNHEY, SMNVEV (reference sequence). This CDR3 spans 16 amino acids. CDR3 region: CASSFLKGLVGNEQFF. In DNA form, the CDR3 reads TGTGCCAGCAGCTTCCTCAAAGGCCTAGTGGGCAATGAGCAGTTCTTC.

The rearrangement links TRBV28 to TRBJ1-5, with D unclear. Trimming removed 1 base at V and 3 bases at J, with 7 bases between. Germline-derived CDR1 and CDR2 are MDHEN and SYDVKM. This CDR3 has 14 residues. In DNA form, the CDR3 reads TGTGCCAGCAGTTTATTCGGGTACAATCAGCCCCAGCATTTT. Translated: CASSLFGYNQPQHF.

The V gene is TRBV27, the J gene TRBJ1-2; D may be TRBD1 (6 bases). The length of the CDR3 is 14 residues. The V gene lost 8 bases and the J gene lost 3 bases, with 16 bases spanning the gap. Germline CDR1 and CDR2: MNHEY and SMNVEV (reference sequence). The CDR3 protein is CASSSLGGDYGYTF. The CDR3 DNA sequence: TGTGCCAGCTCCTCGCTCGGGGGCGACTATGGCTACACCTTC.

This clone was observed a few times. The V gene is TRBV10-3, the J gene TRBJ2-7; the D gene is possibly TRBD2 (5 bases). V was shortened by 0 bases and J by 3 bases, with 12 bases between the two germline ends. CDR1 is ENHRY, CDR2 SYGVKD, per germline. CDR3 size: 15 residues. The CDR3 sequence: CAISESKDSFYEQYF. CDR3 DNA sequence: TGTGCCATCAGTGAGTCAAAGGACTCCTTCTACGAGCAGTACTTC.

The chain employs TRBV4-2 and TRBJ2-1; 10 bases align to TRBD2. The CDR3 loop spans 15 amino acids. CDR1 is LGHNA, CDR2 YNFKEQ, per germline. The junction had 6 bases not matched to a gene; V was cut back by 6 bases and J by 4 bases. The CDR3, as DNA: TGTGCCAGCAGGTGGACTAGCGGCCCTTACAATGAGCAGTTCTTC. Protein sequence: CASRWTSGPYNEQFF.

This rearrangement joins TRBV27 to TRBJ2-1; tentatively, D is TRBD1 or TRBD2 (6 bases each). With 6 bases removed from V and 7 bases from J, the gap between germline ends came to 22 bases. This CDR3 spans 16 amino acids. CDR1 and CDR2 (germline): MNHEY, SMNVEV (reference sequence). CDR3 in DNA: TGTGCCAGCAGCTACGTTTGGGGGGCAAGTAGGAATGAGCAGTTCTTC. As protein: CASSYVWGASRNEQFF.

V gene TRBV14 combines with J gene TRBJ2-7, with D possibly being TRBD1 (5 bases). Germline CDR1 reads SGHDN; CDR2 reads FVKESK. The ends were cut back, 4 bases at V and 2 bases at J, with 6 bases in the middle. There are 12 residues in the CDR3. CDR3 region: CASSRRAYEQYF. The CDR3 DNA is TGTGCCAGCAGCCGCAGGGCCTACGAGCAGTACTTC.

V and J are TRBV7-9 and TRBJ1-1, with 9 bases fitting TRBD1. With 1 base clipped from V and 4 bases from J, the junction kept 7 bases outside the gene matches. The CDR3 contains 16 residues. Germline assignment: CDR1 SEHNR and CDR2 FQNEAQ (reference sequence). CDR3 nucleotides: TGTGCCAGCAGCTTAGAAGTTGGGACAGGGAGCACTGAAGCTTTCTTT. The encoded protein is CASSLEVGTGSTEAFF. Full variable domain (missing parts from reference TRBV7-9 and TRBJ1-1): DTGVSQNPRHKITKRGQNVTFRCDPISEHNRLYWYRQTLGQGPEFLTYFQNEAQLEKSRLLSDRFSAERPKGSFSTLEIQRTEQGDSAMYLCASSLEVGTGSTEAFFGQGTRLTVV.

As DNA, the CDR3 is TGTGCCATCCGACTAGCGGGGGTATACAATGAGCAGTTCTTC. Encoded protein: CAIRLAGVYNEQFF. The rearrangement uses TRBV28 and TRBJ2-1; TRBD2 aligns across 12 bases. The V segment lost 10 bases and the J segment 4 bases; nucleotides outside the gene matches: 5. Germline CDR1 MDHEN, CDR2 SYDVKM. The CDR3 has 14 residues.

The chain combines TRBV27 with TRBJ2-5; D is ambiguous. V dropped 6 bases and J dropped 5 bases, with 22 bases sitting between them. Germline CDR1 and CDR2: MNHEY and SMNVEV (reference sequence). This CDR3 comprises 16 residues. The CDR3 DNA reads TGTGCCAGCAGCCCACACAACGGCCTCGCGGTGGAGACCCAGTACTTC. It yields the protein CASSPHNGLAVETQYF.